Here is one TCR beta chain with its context. Data came from immunoSEQ multiplex PCR; TCRdb stores just in-frame clones and leaves some out. The sample yields hundreds of thousands of clones, 85% to 90% seen once. V dropped 1 base and J dropped 4; count of bases not matched to a gene: 3. The CDR3 totals 15 residues. Per the germline V gene, CDR1 is LGHDT and CDR2 is YNNKEL (reference sequence). These data come from a study of blood T cell repertoires in COVID-19. Study overall: COVID-19 samples from acute and convalescent phases originated in the United States, Italy and Spain. The cDNA or gDNA used as material had been derived from T cells, B-cell-depleted T cells, or PBMCs.

The V gene is TRBV3-1 (or the pseudogene TRBV3-2), the J gene TRBJ1-1; 10 bases align to TRBD1. The material sequenced was peripheral blood. The receptor comes from a woman in her 40s with COVID-19, enrolled during active disease. The CDR3 nucleotides read TGTGCCAGCAGCCAAGCGACAGGGGGCGGCACTGAAGCTTTCTTT. Translated: CASSQATGGGTEAFF.